A selection of T cell receptor beta chains follows, all from one sample in a study of blood T cell repertoires in COVID-19. Clones were sequenced by immunoSEQ multiplex PCR, and TCRdb holds only the in-frame ones, with some missing. The sample carries a few hundred thousand clones, roughly 86% recorded once. Sequencing was performed on peripheral blood. The receptors derive from a man aged 55 to 69 with acute or convalescent COVID-19. The CDR3 runs from the conserved cysteine through the conserved F or W. The D gene is left open where the match is weak. Size is omitted from some rows. Given values are once, few, many or a class for expanded clones.

CDR3nt | CDR3aa | j_gene | d_gene | v_gene | abundance
TGTGCCTGGAGGGAGGTAGGCGGGGGGGCTTCAGGTACGCAGTATTTT | CAWREVGGGASGTQYF | TRBJ2-3 | TRBD2 | TRBV30 | once
TGCGCCAGCACCCGGACAGTGAGCGCTGAAGCTTTCTTT | CASTRTVSAEAFF | TRBJ1-1 | - | TRBV10-2 | once
TGTGCCAGCAAGACGGGGTTCGATCAGCCCCAGCATTTT | CASKTGFDQPQHF | TRBJ1-5 | - | TRBV6-5 | few
TGTGCCAGCAGTTACGTCCAGCAGTGGGCGCGGGCGGGGGAGCAGTACTTC | CASSYVQQWARAGEQYF | TRBJ2-7 | - | TRBV6-2/TRBV6-3 | -
TGTGCCAGCAGCGGCCCGGACAGGAACTATGGCTACACCTTC | CASSGPDRNYGYTF | TRBJ1-2 | TRBD1 | TRBV9 | -
TGTGCCAGCAGCTTGGGGTGGGGGGATGCCTACGAGCAGTACTTC | CASSLGWGDAYEQYF | TRBJ2-7 | - | TRBV5-4 | -
TGTGCCAGCACCAAAGAGACCCAGTACTTC | CASTKETQYF | TRBJ2-5 | - | TRBV21-1 | -
TGTGCCAGCAGCCCCACCCCCCAGGCCAACTATGGCTACACCTTC | CASSPTPQANYGYTF | TRBJ1-2 | - | TRBV5-8 | -
TGTGCCAGTAGTATTATAGCGGGGGCCAACAATGAGCAGTTCTTC | CASSIIAGANNEQFF | TRBJ2-1 | TRBD2 | TRBV19 | -
TGTGCCAGCAGCCCCGGACAGGGTAGCCCCTACGAGCAGTACTTC | CASSPGQGSPYEQYF | TRBJ2-7 | TRBD1 | TRBV11-2 | -
TGTGCCAGCAGCCGCCGACAGGGTGGCAATCAGCCCCAGCATTTT | CASSRRQGGNQPQHF | TRBJ1-5 | TRBD1 | TRBV3-1/TRBV3-2 | -
TGCGCCAGCAGCCACGTGAACTGGGGAGGTATCGAGCAGTACTTC | CASSHVNWGGIEQYF | TRBJ2-7 | - | TRBV4-1 | -
TGTGCCAGTAGTGTAAAGCGGGGCGATGGCAATCAGCCCCAGCATTTT | CASSVKRGDGNQPQHF | TRBJ1-5 | - | TRBV19 | -
TGTGCCAGCAGTTTCTCTCAGTTCAATGAGCAGTTCTTC | CASSFSQFNEQFF | TRBJ2-1 | - | TRBV7-6 | -